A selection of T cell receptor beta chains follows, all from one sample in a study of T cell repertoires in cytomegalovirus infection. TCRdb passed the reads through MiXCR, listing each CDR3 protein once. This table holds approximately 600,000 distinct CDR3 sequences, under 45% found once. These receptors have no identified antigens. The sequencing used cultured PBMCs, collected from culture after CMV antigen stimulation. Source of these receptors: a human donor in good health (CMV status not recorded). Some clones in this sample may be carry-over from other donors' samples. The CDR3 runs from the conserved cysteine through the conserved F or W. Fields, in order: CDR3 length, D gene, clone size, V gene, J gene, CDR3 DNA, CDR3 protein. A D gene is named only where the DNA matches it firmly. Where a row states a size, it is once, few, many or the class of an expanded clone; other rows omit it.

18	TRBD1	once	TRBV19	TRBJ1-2	TGTGCCAGTATAACCCCCGGGACAGATGGTCTCGGTTTTTATGGCTACACCTTC	CASITPGTDGLGFYGYTF
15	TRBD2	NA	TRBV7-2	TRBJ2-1	TGTGCCAGCAGCTTAGGAGTAGCGGGGGGCAATGAGCAGTTCTTC	CASSLGVAGGNEQFF
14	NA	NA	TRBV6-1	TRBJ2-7	TGTGCCAGCAGACCCGGGACTTCCCACTACGAGCAGTACTTC	CASRPGTSHYEQYF
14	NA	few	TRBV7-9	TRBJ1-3	TGTGCCAGCAGCTTCTCAAGCTCTGGAAACACCATATATTTT	CASSFSSSGNTIYF
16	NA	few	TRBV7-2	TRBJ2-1	TGTGCCAGCAGCTTAGTGGGGGGGCGCATAGGCAATGAGCAGTTCTTC	CASSLVGGRIGNEQFF
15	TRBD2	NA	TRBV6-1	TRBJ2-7	TGTGCCAGCAGTCAACTAGCGGGAGGGCCCTACGAGCAGTACTTC	CASSQLAGGPYEQYF
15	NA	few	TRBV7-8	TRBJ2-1	TGTGCCAGCAGCTCCGTGGTCGTCTTCGTTAATGAGCAGTTCTTC	CASSSVVVFVNEQFF
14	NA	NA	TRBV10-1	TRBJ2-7	TGCGCCAGCAGTGGGGGGAGAACTGACGACGAGCAGTACTTC	CASSGGRTDDEQYF
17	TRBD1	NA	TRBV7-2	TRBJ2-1	TGTGCCAGCAGCTTAGTCTCCGGGACAGGGGGAGGTCATGAGCAGTTCTTC	CASSLVSGTGGGHEQFF
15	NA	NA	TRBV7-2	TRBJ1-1	TGTGCCAGCAGCTTAAATATCGACATGAACACTGAAGCTTTCTTT	CASSLNIDMNTEAFF
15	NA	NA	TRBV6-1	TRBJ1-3	TGTGCCAGCAGTCGAGGGCCGGACTCTGGAAACACCATATATTTT	CASSRGPDSGNTIYF
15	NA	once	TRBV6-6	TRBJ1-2	TGTGCCAGCTCCCGGACGGATGACCTCTACTATGGCTACACCTTC	CASSRTDDLYYGYTF
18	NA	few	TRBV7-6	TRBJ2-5	TGTGCCAGCAGCTTAAGGAGGGGGCGCACTTCGGGCCAAGAGACCCAGTACTTC	CASSLRRGRTSGQETQYF
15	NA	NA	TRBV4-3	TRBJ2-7	TGCGCCAGCAGCTCGCGACCGAGGAGCTCCTACGAGCAGTACTTC	CASSSRPRSSYEQYF
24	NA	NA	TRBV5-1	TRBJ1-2	TGCGCCAGCAGCTTGATGGCCAAGGAGCCACCCTTGGTCGATCGACCAACCACCAACTATGGCTACACCTTC	CASSLMAKEPPLVDRPTTNYGYTF
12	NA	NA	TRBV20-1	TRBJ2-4	TGCAGTGCTAGCGGGAGTGGAGACATTCAGTACTTC	CSASGSGDIQYF
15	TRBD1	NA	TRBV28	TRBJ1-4	TGTGCCAGCAGCCCCTTTGGGACAGGGAACGAAAAACTGTTTTTT	CASSPFGTGNEKLFF
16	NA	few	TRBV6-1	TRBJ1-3	TGTGCCAGCAGTGAAACCCAGATCGGCTCTGGAAACACCATATATTTT	CASSETQIGSGNTIYF
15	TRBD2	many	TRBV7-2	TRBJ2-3	TGTGCCAGCAGCCCTAGGACTAGCGGCACAGATACGCAGTATTTT	CASSPRTSGTDTQYF
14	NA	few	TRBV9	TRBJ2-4	TGTGCCAGCAGCGTAGGCCTCCCCCCGGACATTCAGTACTTC	CASSVGLPPDIQYF
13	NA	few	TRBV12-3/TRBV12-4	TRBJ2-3	TGTGCCAGCAGCCCCGCCGGCATAGATACGCAGTATTTT	CASSPAGIDTQYF
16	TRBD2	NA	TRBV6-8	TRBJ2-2	TGTGCCAGCAGTTACGGTGGCGGGGGGGCCACCGGGGAGCTGTTTTTT	CASSYGGGGATGELFF
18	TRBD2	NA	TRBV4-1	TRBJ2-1	TGCGCCAGCAGCCAAGTTCTCTTCCTAGCGGAGGCATACAATGAGCAGTTCTTC	CASSQVLFLAEAYNEQFF
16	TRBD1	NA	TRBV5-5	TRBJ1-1	TGTGCCAGCAGCCCTGGACAGGGGCCTTTGAACACTGAAGCTTTCTTT	CASSPGQGPLNTEAFF
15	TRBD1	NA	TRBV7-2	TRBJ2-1	TGTGCCAGCAGCCCCGGGACAGACTTTTACAATGAGCAGTTCTTC	CASSPGTDFYNEQFF
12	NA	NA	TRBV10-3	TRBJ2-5	TGTGCCATCGGGACTTCACAAGAGACCCAGTACTTC	CAIGTSQETQYF
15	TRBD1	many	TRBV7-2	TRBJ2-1	TGTGCCAGCAGCCAGCGACAGGGGGCAAACAATGAGCAGTTCTTC	CASSQRQGANNEQFF
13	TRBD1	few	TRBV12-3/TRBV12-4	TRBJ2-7	TGTGCCAGCACCCCGGACAGGGCTGGCGAGCAGTACTTC	CASTPDRAGEQYF
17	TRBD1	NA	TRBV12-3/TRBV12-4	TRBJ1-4	TGTGCCAGCAGTTTTTATTTTTGGGGACAGGGGTTAGGAAAACTGTTTTTT	CASSFYFWGQGLGKLFF
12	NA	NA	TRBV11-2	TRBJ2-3	TGTGCCAGCAGCTTCGGGGAAACGGGGCAGTATTTT	CASSFGETGQYF
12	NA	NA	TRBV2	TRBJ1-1	TGTGCCAGCAGGCTGGATCGCGGAGAAGCTTTCTTT	CASRLDRGEAFF
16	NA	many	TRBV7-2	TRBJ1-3	TGTGCCAGCAGCCCTCTGGGGCCTTCCTCTGGAAACACCATATATTTT	CASSPLGPSSGNTIYF
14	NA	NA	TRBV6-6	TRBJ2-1	TGTGCCAGCAGTTACTCAGGACGGGGCAATGAGCAGTTCTTC	CASSYSGRGNEQFF
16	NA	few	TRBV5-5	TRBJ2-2	TGTGCCAGCAGCTTGCCCACGACACCTAACACCGGGGAGCTGTTTTTT	CASSLPTTPNTGELFF
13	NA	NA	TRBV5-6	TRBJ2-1	TGTGCCAGCGGACTGACTTCCTACAATGAGCAGTTCTTC	CASGLTSYNEQFF
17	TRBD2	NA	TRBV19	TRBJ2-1	TGTGCCAGTAGTATGGACAGGACTAGCGGGATTGTTGATGAGCAGTTCTTC	CASSMDRTSGIVDEQFF
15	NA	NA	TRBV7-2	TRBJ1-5	TGTGCCAGCAGCCCCCAAGAGGGGGGAAATCAGCCCCAGCATTTT	CASSPQEGGNQPQHF
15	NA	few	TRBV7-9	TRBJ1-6	TGTGCCAGCAGCTTGCCCGGGAATAGAGTTTCACCCCTCCACTTT	CASSLPGNRVSPLHF
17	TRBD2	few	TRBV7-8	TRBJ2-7	TGTGCCAGCAGCCTCACTAGCGGGAGGGTTAGCTCCTACGAGCAGTACTTC	CASSLTSGRVSSYEQYF
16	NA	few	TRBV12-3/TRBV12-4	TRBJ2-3	TGTGCCAGCAGTCCCCCGGCCGCCCCAAACACAGATACGCAGTATTTT	CASSPPAAPNTDTQYF
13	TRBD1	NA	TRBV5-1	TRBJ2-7	TGCGCCAGTAAATGGGACAGCAACTACGAGCAGTACTTC	CASKWDSNYEQYF
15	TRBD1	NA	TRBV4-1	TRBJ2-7	TGCGCCAGCAGCCATCCCGGGACAGGGCTGTACGAGCAGTACTTC	CASSHPGTGLYEQYF
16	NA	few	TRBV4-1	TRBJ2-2	TGCGCCAGCAGCCAAGCCTCGATCCTTAACACCGGGGAGCTGTTTTTT	CASSQASILNTGELFF
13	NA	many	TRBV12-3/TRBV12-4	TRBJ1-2	TGTGCCAGCAGTTTAGCCAGGGTCTATGGCTACACCTTC	CASSLARVYGYTF
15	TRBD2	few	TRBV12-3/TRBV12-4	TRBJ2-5	TGTGCCAGCAGTCTAACTAGCGGGGATGAAGAGACCCAGTACTTC	CASSLTSGDEETQYF
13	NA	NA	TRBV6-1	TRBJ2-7	TGTGCCAGCAGGGCCGGGGCCTCCTACGAGCAGTACTTC	CASRAGASYEQYF
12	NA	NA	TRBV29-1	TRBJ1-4	TGCAGCGCGACGGCTGATAATGAAAAACTGTTTTTT	CSATADNEKLFF
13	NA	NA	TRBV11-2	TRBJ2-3	TGTGCCAGCAGCTCCCAAACACCAGATACGCAGTATTTT	CASSSQTPDTQYF
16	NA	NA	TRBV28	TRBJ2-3	TGTGCCAGCAGCCCTTTTAGTGCTTCTTTCACAGATACGCAGTATTTT	CASSPFSASFTDTQYF
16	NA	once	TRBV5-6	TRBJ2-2	TGTGCCAGCAGCTTGGGGGCCGGGACTGCCACCGGGGAGCTGTTTTTT	CASSLGAGTATGELFF